This T cell receptor (beta chain) was retrieved from a study of identical twins' blood T cells. In the case of this clonotype: The junction and the germline gene differ at one end; a read error may be behind it.

From the 5' RACE reads, TCRdb called clonotypes with MiXCR, one entry per CDR3 protein. This table has 350,000 to 450,000 distinct CDR3 sequences, 28% appearing once. This clonotype originated in a woman aged 18 to 50 in good health. The sample comprised PBMCs.

The CDR3 bases are TGTGTCAGCAGCCCAATGGTAGTCACCGGGGAGCTGTTTTTT. Protein product: CVSSPMVVTGELFF. This chain joins TRBV7-3 and TRBJ2-2; D ambiguous. This CDR3 region has 14 residues. Germline assignment: CDR1 SGHTA and CDR2 FQGTGA.